Shown below are 16 T cell receptor beta chains from a single sample sequenced in a study of T cells in Graves' hyperthyroidism and ophthalmopathy. Template material for amplifying TCR beta CDR3 regions consisted of RNA transcripts. First-round RT-PCR targeting the TCR CDR3 was performed with the HTBI primer set. TCRdb reprocessed the multiplex PCR reads via MiXCR and lists one record per CDR3 protein. The sample holds hundreds of thousands of distinct CDR3 sequences; around 15% are singletons and the top ten take around 12%. Material: blood. Source of these receptors: a woman aged 45-65 years with Graves' ophthalmopathy.

This clonotype showed up many times. This chain joins TRBV2 and TRBJ2-7, with TRBD1 matching 7 bases. V was pared by 4 bases and J by 3 bases, with 9 bases of the junction left unmatched. Germline V gene lookup returns CDR1 SNHLY and CDR2 FYNNEI. The CDR3 has 15 amino acids. This CDR3 is CASSAGQDKIYEQYF. The CDR3 DNA sequence: TGTGCCAGCAGTGCCGGACAGGATAAAATCTACGAGCAGTACTTC.

This clonotype was counted many times. V is TRBV5-1 and J is TRBJ1-4; 7 nucleotides agree with TRBD1. Germline trimming cut 4 bases from V and 10 bases from J; bases unmatched to any gene: 7. CDR1 is SGHRS, CDR2 YFSETQ, per germline. The CDR3 runs to 13 residues. The CDR3 here is CASSPGTVGKLFF. CDR3 in DNA: TGCGCCAGCAGCCCGGGGACAGTGGGAAAACTGTTTTTT.

In this sample, this clonotype turned up many times. The chain is built from TRBV28 and TRBJ2-7, with 7 positions matching TRBD1. CDR1 MDHEN and CDR2 SYDVKM come from the germline V gene. The V and J ends lost 6 bases and 0 bases, in that order; junction bases with no gene match: 5. The CDR3 totals 14 residues. In DNA, the CDR3 is TGTGCCAGCAGCCTCGGACAGGCCTCCTACGAGCAGTACTTC. It yields the protein CASSLGQASYEQYF.

On this clonotype: This CDR3 is missing its conserved last phenylalanine or tryptophan, likely due to a read error. This chain joins TRBV5-1 and TRBJ2-2, with 7 bases fitting TRBD2. CDR3 length: 16 residues. J was trimmed by 1 base and V by 1 base; bases with no gene match: 4. Germline V gene data show CDR1 as SGHRS and CDR2 as YFSETQ. The CDR3 coding sequence is TGCGCCAGCAGCTTGACGGCTAGCGGGAACACCGGGGAGCTGTTTTCT. This gives the protein CASSLTASGNTGELFS.

This clonotype has a count of ten or more. The V gene is TRBV30, the J gene TRBJ1-2, with D possibly matching TRBD1 (5 bases). The CDR3 is made up of 13 amino acids. Between the trimmed V and J ends, which lost 6 bases and 3 bases, there was a span of 14 bases. Germline V gene sequence: CDR1 GTSNPN, CDR2 SVGIG (reference sequence). The CDR3: CACEKMGDYGYTF. The CDR3 DNA is TGTGCCTGCGAAAAAATGGGGGACTATGGCTACACCTTC.

As to this clonotype: A much larger clone differs from this one at a single base, so this may be a read error. The rearrangement joins TRBV24-1 to TRBJ2-7; D perhaps matches TRBD2 (5 bases). The CDR3 is 15 residues long. Trimming took off 5 bases at V and 4 bases at J, with 17 bases between the two ends. Germline CDR1 reads KGHDR; CDR2 reads SFDVKD. This CDR3 reads CATSGESGRGYEQYF. CDR3 DNA: TGTGCCACCAGTGGTGAGAGCGGAAGAGGTTACGAGCAGTACTTC.

As for this clonotype: A much larger clone lies one base from this, so it may be a read error. V and J are TRBV28 and TRBJ2-2; TRBD1 matches at 7 bases. Germline V lookup: CDR1 MDHEN, CDR2 SYDVKM. The CDR3 has 16 amino acids. CDR3 protein: CASRSTGASNTGELLF. The CDR3 nucleotides read TGTGCCAGCAGGTCAACAGGGGCCTCGAACACCGGGGAGCTGCTTTTT.

This clonotype was observed at least ten times. V is TRBV20-1 and J is TRBJ1-1; 8 bases are shared with TRBD1. With V trimmed by 2 bases and J by 7 bases, 3 bases remained unmatched. This CDR3 contains 12 residues. The germline gives CDR1 DFQATT, CDR2 SNEGSKA (reference sequence). The DNA of the CDR3 is TGCAGTGCTAGAAAAGGGACAGGTGAAGCTTTCTTT. This encodes CSARKGTGEAFF.

This clonotype was seen a few times. The chain carries TRBV11-3 and TRBJ1-3; possibly TRBD1 for D (6 bases). This CDR3 has 15 amino acids. CDR1 and CDR2 (germline): SGHNT, YENEEA. The V end was cut by 5 bases, the J end by 2 bases, with 13 bases between. CDR3 sequence: CASSTAGTPGNTIYF. CDR3 DNA: TGTGCCAGCAGCACGGCCGGGACACCTGGAAACACCATATATTTT.

V gene TRBV6-1 combines with J gene TRBJ2-1; D call uncertain. With 6 bases removed from V and 5 bases from J, the gap between germline ends came to 11 bases. Per germline, CDR1 MNHNS and CDR2 SASEGT. This CDR3 is built from 13 residues. The chain's CDR3 is CASSPDWNNEQFF. In DNA form, the CDR3 reads TGTGCCAGCAGCCCCGACTGGAACAATGAGCAGTTCTTC.

CDR3 amino acids: CASSRGGPDTQYF. DNA for the CDR3: TGTGCCAGTAGTAGAGGGGGACCAGATACGCAGTATTTT. The rearrangement joins TRBV19 to TRBJ2-3; D perhaps matches TRBD1 (6 bases). V was shortened by 4 bases and J by 4 bases, with 9 bases between the two germline ends. The CDR3 totals 13 residues. Germline assignment: CDR1 LNHDA and CDR2 SQIVND (reference sequence).

The table lists this clonotype with many counts. The chain is built from TRBV5-1 and TRBJ2-7; TRBD2 matches at 7 bases. CDR1 SGHRS and CDR2 YFSETQ come from the germline V gene. The CDR3 has 13 residues. V shed 3 bases, J shed 6 bases, and the junction held 6 bases outside the gene matches. The CDR3 nucleotides read TGCGCCAGCAGCTACGGCTTAGCGGGCGAGCAGTACTTC. Translating gives CASSYGLAGEQYF.

This clonotype was observed many times. The V gene is TRBV2, the J gene TRBJ2-1; D gene uncertain. This CDR3 has 18 amino acids. CDR1 and CDR2 (germline): SNHLY, FYNNEI. Trimming removed 3 bases at V and 0 bases at J, with 18 bases between. CDR3 bases: TGTGCCAGCAGTGATGAGGTGGCGGACCTAGACTCCTACAATGAGCAGTTCTTC. Protein: CASSDEVADLDSYNEQFF.

The table lists this clonotype with many counts. The rearrangement uses TRBV28 and TRBJ2-7, with a tentative D call TRBD2 (7 bases). The germline V gene has CDR1 MDHEN and CDR2 SYDVKM. The CDR3 runs 15 residues. V was cut by 8 bases and J by 4 bases, with 21 bases left in between. As DNA, the CDR3 is TGTGCCAGCCAAGAGTTGACGGGGGGCTTTTACGAGCAGTACTTC. This sequence encodes CASQELTGGFYEQYF.

Of note for this clonotype: One junction end does not reproduce the germline sequence, and a read error may be involved. The chain links TRBV5-1 to TRBJ1-1; D gene unclear. The germline V gene encodes CDR1 SGHRS and CDR2 YFSETQ. This CDR3 contains 15 residues. The CDR3 sequence is CASSIISRGNTEAFF. CDR3 coding DNA: TGTGCCAGCAGCATTATCTCACGAGGGAACACTGAAGCTTTCTTT.

This clonotype showed up many times. The rearrangement joins TRBV7-2 to TRBJ2-7; 12 nucleotides line up with TRBD2. The CDR3 sequence is 16 residues long. Germline-derived CDR1 and CDR2 are SGHTA and FQGNSA. V lost 5 bases to trimming and J lost 4 bases; unmatched junction nucleotides: 9. CDR3 sequence reads: CASSLLRTSGKYEQYF. In nucleotides, the CDR3 is TGTGCCAGCAGCCTTCTCAGGACTAGCGGGAAGTACGAGCAGTACTTC.